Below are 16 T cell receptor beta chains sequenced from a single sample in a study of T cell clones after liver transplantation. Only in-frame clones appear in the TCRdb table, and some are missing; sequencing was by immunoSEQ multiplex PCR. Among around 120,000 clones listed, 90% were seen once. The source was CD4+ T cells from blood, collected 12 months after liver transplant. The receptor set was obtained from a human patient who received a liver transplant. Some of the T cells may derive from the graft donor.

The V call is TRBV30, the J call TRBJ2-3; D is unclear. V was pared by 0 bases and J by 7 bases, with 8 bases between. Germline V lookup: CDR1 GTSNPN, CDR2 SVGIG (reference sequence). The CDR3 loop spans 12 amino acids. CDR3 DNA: TGTGCCTGGAGTGTAGGTGGGAATACGCAGTATTTT. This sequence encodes CAWSVGGNTQYF. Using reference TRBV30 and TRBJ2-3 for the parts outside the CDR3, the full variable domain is SQTIHQWPATLVQPVGSPLSLECTVEGTSNPNLYWYRQAAGRGLQLLFYSVGIGQISSEVPQNLSASRPQDRQFILSSKKLLLSDSGFYLCAWSVGGNTQYFGPGTRLTVL.

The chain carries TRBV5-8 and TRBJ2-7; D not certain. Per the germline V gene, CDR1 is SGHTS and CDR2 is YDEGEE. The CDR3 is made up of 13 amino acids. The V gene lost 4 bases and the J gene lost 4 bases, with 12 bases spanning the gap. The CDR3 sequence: CASSREDGYEQYF. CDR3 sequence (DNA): TGTGCCAGCAGCCGTGAGGATGGTTACGAGCAGTACTTC. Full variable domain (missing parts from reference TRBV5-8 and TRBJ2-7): EAGVTQSPTHLIKTRGQQATLRCSPISGHTSVYWYQQALGLGLQFLLWYDEGEERNRGNFPPRFSGRQFPNYSSELNVNALELEDSALYLCASSREDGYEQYFGPGTRLTVT.

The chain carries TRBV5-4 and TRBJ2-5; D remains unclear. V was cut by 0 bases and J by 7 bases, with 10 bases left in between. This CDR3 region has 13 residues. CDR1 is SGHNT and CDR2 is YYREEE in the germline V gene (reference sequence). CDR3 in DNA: TGTGCCAGCAGCTTGGCTGGGGAAGGGACCCAGTACTTC. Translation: CASSLAGEGTQYF.

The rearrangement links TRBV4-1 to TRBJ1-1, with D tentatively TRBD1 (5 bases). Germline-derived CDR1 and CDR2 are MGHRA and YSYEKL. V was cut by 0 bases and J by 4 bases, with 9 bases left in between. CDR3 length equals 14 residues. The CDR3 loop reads CASSQDRRGTEAFF. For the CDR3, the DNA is TGCGCCAGCAGCCAAGATAGGAGGGGCACTGAAGCTTTCTTT.

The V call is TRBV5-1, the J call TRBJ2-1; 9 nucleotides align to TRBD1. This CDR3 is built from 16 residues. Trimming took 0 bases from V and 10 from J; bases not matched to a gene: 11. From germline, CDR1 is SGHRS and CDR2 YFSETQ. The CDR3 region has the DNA TGCGCCAGCAGCTTGGTTTCGGGACAGGGATTCGGGGAGCAGTTCTTC. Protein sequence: CASSLVSGQGFGEQFF.

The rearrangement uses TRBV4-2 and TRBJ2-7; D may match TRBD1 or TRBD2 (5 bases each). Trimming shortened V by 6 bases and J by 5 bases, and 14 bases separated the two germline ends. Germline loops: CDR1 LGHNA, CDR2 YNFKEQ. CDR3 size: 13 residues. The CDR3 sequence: CASSRDHGDEQYF. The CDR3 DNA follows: TGTGCCAGCAGTCGGGACCACGGCGACGAGCAGTACTTC.

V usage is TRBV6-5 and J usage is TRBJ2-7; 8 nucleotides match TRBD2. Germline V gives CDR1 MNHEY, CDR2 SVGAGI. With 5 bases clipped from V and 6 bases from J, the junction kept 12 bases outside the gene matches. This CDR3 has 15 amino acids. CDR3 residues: CASSREGLELGEQYF. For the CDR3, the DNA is TGTGCCAGCAGTCGAGAGGGACTAGAGTTGGGCGAGCAGTACTTC.

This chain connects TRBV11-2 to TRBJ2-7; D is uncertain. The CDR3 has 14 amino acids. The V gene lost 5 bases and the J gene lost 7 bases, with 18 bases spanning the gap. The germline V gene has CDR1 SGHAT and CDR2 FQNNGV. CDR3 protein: CASSPVAGLQEQYF. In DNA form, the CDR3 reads TGTGCCAGCAGCCCGGTGGCCGGTCTTCAGGAGCAGTACTTC. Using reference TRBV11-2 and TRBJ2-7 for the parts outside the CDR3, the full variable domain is EAGVAQSPRYKIIEKRQSVAFWCNPISGHATLYWYQQILGQGPKLLIQFQNNGVVDDSQLPKDRFSAERLKGVDSTLKIQPAKLEDSAVYLCASSPVAGLQEQYFGPGTRLTVT.

The CDR3 nucleotides are TGTGCCAGCAGCCCCGTAGGGACATCAGATACGCAGTATTTT. Amino acid sequence: CASSPVGTSDTQYF. V usage is TRBV7-2 and J usage is TRBJ2-3; D is perhaps TRBD1 (6 bases). The CDR3 length is 14 residues. The V end lost 5 bases, the J end lost 4 bases, and 13 bases lay between the germline ends. CDR1 is SGHTA and CDR2 is FQGNSA in the germline V gene.

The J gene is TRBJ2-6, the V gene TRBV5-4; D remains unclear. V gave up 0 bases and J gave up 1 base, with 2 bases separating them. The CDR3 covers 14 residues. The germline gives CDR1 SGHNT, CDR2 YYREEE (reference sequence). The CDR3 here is CASSLESGANVLTF. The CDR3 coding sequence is TGTGCCAGCAGCTTGGAGTCTGGGGCCAACGTCCTGACTTTC.

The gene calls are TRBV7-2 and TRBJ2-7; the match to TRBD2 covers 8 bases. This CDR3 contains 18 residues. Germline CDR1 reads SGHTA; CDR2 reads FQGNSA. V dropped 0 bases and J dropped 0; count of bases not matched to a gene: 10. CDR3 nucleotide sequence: TGTGCCAGCAGCTTAGCCTCGGGGGGGAGCGCCACCTCCTACGAGCAGTACTTC. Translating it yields CASSLASGGSATSYEQYF.

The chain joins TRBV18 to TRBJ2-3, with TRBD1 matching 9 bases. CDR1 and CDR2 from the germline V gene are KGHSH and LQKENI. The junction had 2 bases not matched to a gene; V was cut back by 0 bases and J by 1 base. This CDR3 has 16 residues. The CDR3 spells CASSPPGQGGTDTQYF. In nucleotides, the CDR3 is TGTGCCAGCTCACCACCGGGACAGGGTGGCACAGATACGCAGTATTTT.

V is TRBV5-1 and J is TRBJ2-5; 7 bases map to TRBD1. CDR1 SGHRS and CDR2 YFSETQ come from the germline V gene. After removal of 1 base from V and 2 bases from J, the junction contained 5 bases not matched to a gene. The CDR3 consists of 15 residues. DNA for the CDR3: TGCGCCAGCAGCTTGACGGGGACAGCGCAAGAGACCCAGTACTTC. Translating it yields CASSLTGTAQETQYF.

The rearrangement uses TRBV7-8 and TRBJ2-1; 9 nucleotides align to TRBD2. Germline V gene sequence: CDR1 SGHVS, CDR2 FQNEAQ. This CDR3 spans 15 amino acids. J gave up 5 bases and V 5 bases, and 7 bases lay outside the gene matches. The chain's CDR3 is CASSPIAGANNEQFF. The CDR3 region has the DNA TGTGCCAGCAGCCCGATAGCGGGAGCGAACAATGAGCAGTTCTTC. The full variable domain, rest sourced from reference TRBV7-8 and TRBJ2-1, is GAGVSQSPRYKVAKRGQDVALRCDPISGHVSLFWYQQALGQGPEFLTYFQNEAQLDKSGLPSDRFFAERPEGSVSTLKIQRTQQEDSAVYLCASSPIAGANNEQFFGPGTRLTVL.

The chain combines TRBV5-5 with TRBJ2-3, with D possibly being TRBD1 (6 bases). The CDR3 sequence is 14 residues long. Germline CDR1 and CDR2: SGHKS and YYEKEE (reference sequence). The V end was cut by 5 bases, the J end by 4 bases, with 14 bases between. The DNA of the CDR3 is TGTGCCAGCAGGGGGACACCCTGGGCAGATACGCAGTATTTT. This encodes CASRGTPWADTQYF.

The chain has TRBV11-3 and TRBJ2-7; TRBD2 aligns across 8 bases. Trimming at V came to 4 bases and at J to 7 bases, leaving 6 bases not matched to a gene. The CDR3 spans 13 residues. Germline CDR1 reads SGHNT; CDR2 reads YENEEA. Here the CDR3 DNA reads TGTGCCAGCAGCTCAAGCGGGAGAGGAGAGCAGTACTTC. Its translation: CASSSSGRGEQYF.